A single sample is the source of the 24 T cell receptor beta chains below, sequenced in a study of T cells after yellow fever vaccination. TCRdb re-called the 5' RACE reads with MiXCR, one entry per CDR3 protein. This sample has about 430,000 distinct CDR3 sequences, with 18% found just once. The sequencing used PBMCs, collected before the yellow fever booster vaccination. The receptors were gathered from a man aged 18 to 30 who received the YFV17D yellow fever vaccine.

This clonotype was counted ten times or more. The rearrangement links TRBV7-2 to TRBJ2-6; D is uncertain. CDR3 length: 16 amino acids. Looked up from germline, CDR1 is SGHTA and CDR2 is FQGNSA. Trimming removed 7 bases from V and 0 bases from J, with 13 bases in between. CDR3 bases: TGTGCCAGCACCCCGCAGTCGGCCTCTGGGGCCAACGTCCTGACTTTC. This codes for CASTPQSASGANVLTF.

This chain connects TRBV19 to TRBJ2-3; 8 positions match TRBD2. The CDR3 is made up of 16 amino acids. The germline V gene has CDR1 LNHDA and CDR2 SQIVND (reference sequence). V was clipped by 6 bases and J by 6 bases; unmatched bases: 14. In nucleotides, the CDR3 is TGTGCCAGTAGGGAGGACCGCGGGGGGCGTATCGATACGCAGTATTTT. Encoded protein: CASREDRGGRIDTQYF.

This clonotype was detected only a few times. The chain links TRBV7-8 to TRBJ2-6; maybe TRBD1 (5 bases). The CDR3 covers 18 residues. The germline CDR1 and CDR2 sequences are SGHVS and FQNEAQ. V lost 6 bases and J 0 bases, leaving 18 bases between the germline ends. The CDR3 loop is CASSFNQGYLSGANVLTF. The CDR3 bases are TGTGCCAGCAGTTTTAATCAGGGATACCTCTCTGGGGCCAACGTCCTGACTTTC.

The table lists this clonotype with a few counts. The chain carries TRBV7-8 and TRBJ2-3, with TRBD2 matching 12 bases. The CDR3 length is 16 residues. The germline V gene has CDR1 SGHVS and CDR2 FQNEAQ. Trimming at V came to 4 bases and at J to 7 bases, leaving 9 bases not matched to a gene. The CDR3 nucleotides read TGTGCCAGCAGCTCACGCCTAGCGGGGGGGCCTTATACGCAGTATTTT. Its protein product is CASSSRLAGGPYTQYF.

The CDR3 spells CSANPVYNEQFF. The CDR3 region has the DNA TGCAGTGCCAACCCGGTCTACAATGAGCAGTTCTTC. This chain uses TRBV20-1 with TRBJ2-1; D uncertain. This CDR3 region has 12 residues. CDR1 DFQATT and CDR2 SNEGSKA come from the germline V gene (reference sequence). V lost 6 bases and J 3 bases, leaving 9 bases between the germline ends.

The chain carries TRBV7-2 and TRBJ2-2; TRBD1 aligns across 8 bases. The V gene end was trimmed by 1 base and the J gene end by 4 bases; junction bases not matched to a gene: 5. Germline-derived CDR1 and CDR2 are SGHTA and FQGNSA. This CDR3 has 16 residues. The CDR3 DNA is TGTGCCAGCAGCTTAGACGGAGACAGGGGCACCGGGGAGCTGTTTTTT. As protein: CASSLDGDRGTGELFF.

This clonotype turned up a few times. J is TRBJ2-7 and V is TRBV14, with D hard to call. CDR1 and CDR2 (germline): SGHDN, FVKESK. V gave up 1 base and J gave up 11 bases, with 6 bases separating them. This CDR3 comprises 10 residues. In DNA, the CDR3 is TGTGCCAGCAGCCAAGGGGTGGAGTACTTC. Encoded protein: CASSQGVEYF.

This chain joins TRBV7-8 and TRBJ2-3; D possibly matches TRBD1 or TRBD2 (5 bases each). Germline CDR1 and CDR2: SGHVS and FQNEAQ. This CDR3 is built from 16 residues. V gave up 5 bases and J gave up 2 bases, with 17 bases separating them. The CDR3 region has the DNA TGTGCCAGCAGCCTCGGGGCAGGGATGTACACAGATACGCAGTATTTT. The encoded protein is CASSLGAGMYTDTQYF.

This clonotype occurred a few times. The chain links TRBV21-1 to TRBJ2-2. TRBV21-1 is noted as a pseudogene. The CDR3 is 15 residues long. The CDR3 loop is CASSRVRRKTGELFF. The DNA of the CDR3 is TGTGCCAGCAGCAGGGTCCGTCGAAAGACCGGGGAGCTGTTTTTT.

The chain employs TRBV7-2 and TRBJ1-6, with 8 bases lining up with TRBD1. In germline, CDR1 is SGHTA, CDR2 FQGNSA. Trimming at V came to 7 bases and at J to 5 bases, leaving 7 bases not matched to a gene. This CDR3 is 15 amino acids long. For the CDR3, the DNA is TGTGCCAGCAACCGCCTGACAGGGGATAATTCACCCCTCCACTTT. Translation gives CASNRLTGDNSPLHF.

This chain joins TRBV7-2 and TRBJ2-1, with TRBD1 matching 7 bases. The CDR3 has 14 amino acids. With V trimmed by 1 base and J by 10 bases, 7 bases remained unmatched. The germline gives CDR1 SGHTA, CDR2 FQGNSA. CDR3 sequence (DNA): TGTGCCAGCAGCTTAGAACCGAGGGGGCGGGAGCAGTTCTTC. Its translation: CASSLEPRGREQFF. Complete variable domain (other parts from reference TRBV7-2 and TRBJ2-1): GAGVSQSPSNKVTEKGKDVELRCDPISGHTALYWYRQSLGQGLEFLIYFQGNSAPDKSGLPSDRFSAERTGGSVSTLTIQRTQQEDSAVYLCASSLEPRGREQFFGPGTRLTVL.

The genes are TRBV6-5 and TRBJ1-1, with 9 nucleotides matching TRBD1. Germline assignment: CDR1 MNHEY and CDR2 SVGAGI. The CDR3 length is 15 residues. After removal of 6 bases from V and 1 base from J, the junction contained 6 bases not matched to a gene. CDR3 nucleotide sequence: TGTGCCAGCAGCTACGGGACAGGGTGGAACACTGAAGCTTTCTTT. Protein: CASSYGTGWNTEAFF.

This clonotype was seen only a few times. The rearrangement links TRBV27 to TRBJ2-5, with D possibly matching TRBD1 (5 bases). Trimming removed 5 bases from V and 4 bases from J, with 20 bases in between. The CDR3 extends over 16 amino acids. Germline loops: CDR1 MNHEY, CDR2 SMNVEV (reference sequence). The chain's CDR3 is CASSPDWGPMRETQYF. The CDR3 DNA is TGTGCCAGCAGTCCCGACTGGGGCCCAATGAGAGAGACCCAGTACTTC.

A few counts support this clonotype. This rearrangement joins TRBV12-3 or TRBV12-4 to TRBJ1-5; D not certain. Trimming stripped 6 bases from V and 12 bases from J, with 15 bases between. The CDR3 is 12 residues long. In nucleotides, the CDR3 is TGTGCCAGCAGCCCGCGGGCAGGTCTCCAGCATTTT. This codes for CASSPRAGLQHF.

This clonotype was detected a few times. The chain carries TRBV4-2 and TRBJ2-5, with TRBD2 matching 9 bases. Trimming at V came to 0 bases and at J to 7 bases, leaving 9 bases not matched to a gene. The CDR3 spans 16 residues. Germline V gives CDR1 LGHNA, CDR2 YNFKEQ. This CDR3 is CASSQDKGASGTTQYF. CDR3 DNA sequence: TGTGCCAGCAGCCAAGATAAGGGGGCTAGCGGGACGACCCAGTACTTC.

This chain uses TRBV7-8 with TRBJ2-7; D is possibly TRBD2 (5 bases). Germline values: CDR1 SGHVS, CDR2 FQNEAQ. The CDR3 runs 14 residues. Trimming cost V 3 bases and J 0 bases, with 9 bases left between them. CDR3 DNA: TGTGCCAGCAGCTTGGACTGGACCTCCTACGAGCAGTACTTC. It codes for CASSLDWTSYEQYF.

The V gene is TRBV4-3, the J gene TRBJ1-3; no clear D gene. The CDR3 covers 15 residues. Trimming pared 1 base from V and 0 bases from J, leaving 7 bases between. Germline V CDR1 and CDR2: LGHNA, YSLEER. As DNA, the CDR3 is TGCGCCAGCAGCCAAGGTGTAAACTCTGGAAACACCATATATTTT. Its protein product is CASSQGVNSGNTIYF.

The chain employs TRBV20-1 and TRBJ2-7; 7 bases are shared with TRBD1. J gave up 4 bases and V 4 bases, and 7 bases lay outside the gene matches. The CDR3 consists of 13 residues. Germline V CDR1 and CDR2: DFQATT, SNEGSKA (reference sequence). Here the CDR3 reads CSAKDRVVYEQYV. The CDR3 DNA reads as TGCAGTGCTAAAGACAGGGTTGTTTACGAGCAGTACGTC.

This clonotype turned up a few times. The V gene is TRBV10-2, the J gene TRBJ1-1; TRBD1 matches at 7 bases. V trimming: 10 bases; J trimming: 6 bases; junction bases outside the gene matches: 2. Germline assignment: CDR1 WSHSY and CDR2 SAAADI. The CDR3 covers 10 residues. CDR3 protein: CATGGSEAFF. DNA for the CDR3: TGCGCCACAGGGGGGTCTGAAGCTTTCTTT.

This chain links TRBV29-1 with TRBJ1-3; D unresolved. The CDR3 runs 14 residues. Germline CDR1 and CDR2: SQVTM and ANQGSEA. The ends were cut back, 3 bases at V and 0 bases at J, with 9 bases in the middle. The CDR3 is CSVDSGSSGNTIYF. The CDR3 nucleotides read TGCAGCGTTGACTCCGGGAGCTCTGGAAACACCATATATTTT.

The V call is TRBV6-2 or TRBV6-3, the J call TRBJ2-6; D remains ambiguous. The germline gives CDR1 MNHEY, CDR2 SVGEGT. V was clipped by 7 bases and J by 1 base, with 14 bases between them. The CDR3 has 16 residues. CDR3 in DNA: TGTGCCAGCAACGGACGTGTGGAATCTGGGGCCAACGTCCTGACTTTC. Translating it yields CASNGRVESGANVLTF.

This clonotype occurred a few times. The chain joins TRBV5-5 to TRBJ2-3; 8 bases match TRBD2. Trimming cost V 2 bases and J 2 bases; bases outside gene matches: 7. CDR3 length: 16 amino acids. The germline CDR1 and CDR2 sequences are SGHKS and YYEKEE (reference sequence). This CDR3 is CASSFSGGPITDTQYF. In nucleotides, the CDR3 is TGTGCCAGCAGCTTCAGCGGGGGCCCCATCACAGATACGCAGTATTTT.

This clonotype has a count of ten or more. The rearrangement links TRBV6-4 to TRBJ2-3; D is ambiguous. Deletions cut 4 bases from V and 1 base from J, with 9 bases between. Germline lookup yields CDR1 MRHNA and CDR2 SNTAGT. The CDR3 totals 14 residues. CDR3 in DNA: TGTGCCAGCAGTGCGATTGGGGGCACAGATACGCAGTATTTT. Translation gives CASSAIGGTDTQYF.

The V gene is TRBV5-1, the J gene TRBJ1-2; D is perhaps TRBD1 (5 bases). The CDR3 has 15 residues. The germline V and J ends were trimmed by 0 bases and 4 bases, with 13 bases remaining between them. Germline V CDR1 and CDR2: SGHRS, YFSETQ. CDR3 nucleotide sequence: TGCGCCAGCAGCTTGGCCAACGGGGGATCCTATGGCTACACCTTC. Its translation is CASSLANGGSYGYTF.